A selection of T cell receptor beta chains follows, all from one sample in a study of cytomegalovirus exposure and HLA in healthy donors. The repertoire was sequenced with immunoSEQ multiplex PCR; TCRdb's copy has only in-frame clones and lacks some. The table includes some 150,000 clones, around four fifths detected once. Sequencing input: PBMCs. The receptors derive from a middle-aged man in good health and CMV-seronegative. Each CDR3 is given with its conserved first and last residue. Fields, in order: D gene, V gene, J gene, clone size, CDR3 DNA, CDR3 protein. The D gene is left open where the match is weak. For some rows the clone size is stated as once, few or many, or as a class when expanded; others skip it.

>TRBD1|TRBV27|TRBJ2-3|-
TGTGCCAGCAGTATCTCCGGGACAGAGCCCACAGATACGCAGTATTTT
CASSISGTEPTDTQYF
>-|TRBV5-1|TRBJ2-5|-
TGCGCCAGCAGCTTGGCTCAGGGGATCCCGGAGACCCAGTACTTC
CASSLAQGIPETQYF
>TRBD2|TRBV19|TRBJ2-1|-
TGTGCCAGTAGTATGTTTAGCGGGGGGCCAAACAATGAGCAGTTCTTC
CASSMFSGGPNNEQFF
>TRBD1|TRBV10-3|TRBJ1-5|-
TGTGCCATCAGTGATCCCGGGGGGACAGGGGGCCATAGCAATCAGCCCCAGCATTTT
CAISDPGGTGGHSNQPQHF
>TRBD2|TRBV5-4|TRBJ2-3|-
TGTGCCAGTCGGTCTAGCGGGGGCACAGATACGCAGTATTTT
CASRSSGGTDTQYF
>-|TRBV7-2|TRBJ2-7|-
TGTGCCAGCAGCTTAGACCCAGGGGTCGAGCAGTACTTC
CASSLDPGVEQYF
>-|TRBV7-3|TRBJ2-1|once
TGTGCCAGCAGCCCTGGAGGGGGGGGTTTCTACAATGAGCAGTTCTTC
CASSPGGGGFYNEQFF
>-|TRBV4-3|TRBJ1-4|once
TGCGCCAGCAGCCCGTCGGGGACTCCCGGGACGGGAAATGAAAAACTGTTTTTT
CASSPSGTPGTGNEKLFF
>TRBD1|TRBV5-8|TRBJ2-2|-
TGTGCCAGCAGCCACCGACAGGGGGCGAGCACCGGGGAGCTGTTTTTT
CASSHRQGASTGELFF
>-|TRBV6-6|TRBJ2-6|-
TGTGCCAGCAGTTACTCCGGGGCTGGGGCCAACGTCCTGACTTTC
CASSYSGAGANVLTF
>-|TRBV7-8|TRBJ2-1|-
TGTGCCAGCACCGACCGGGGGTTAGAGCAGTTCTTC
CASTDRGLEQFF
>-|TRBV16|TRBJ2-7|-
TGTGCCAGCAGCCCAACTTCCTACGAGCAGTACTTC
CASSPTSYEQYF
>TRBD1|TRBV9|TRBJ2-7|-
TGTGCCAGCAGCCTAGACAGGGCCCCCACTTACGAGCAGTACTTC
CASSLDRAPTYEQYF
>-|TRBV5-6|TRBJ2-2|-
TGTGCCAGCAGCTCGGGACATGCGAAGGACACCGGGGAGCTGTTTTTT
CASSSGHAKDTGELFF
>-|TRBV30|TRBJ2-7|-
TGTGCCTGGAGTGTCCCGTTATCCTACGAGCAGTACTTC
CAWSVPLSYEQYF
>-|TRBV29-1|TRBJ2-7|-
TGCAGCGCGAAGGCCCAGGGATACGAGCAGTACTTC
CSAKAQGYEQYF
>TRBD1|TRBV19|TRBJ1-1|-
TGTGCCAGTAGGCCGGGACAGGGGCTTGGGACTGAAGCTTTCTTT
CASRPGQGLGTEAFF
>-|TRBV2|TRBJ2-7|-
TGTGCCAGCAGTGAATTGTGGCAGGGGAGCGAGCAGTACTTC
CASSELWQGSEQYF
>TRBD2|TRBV14|TRBJ2-7|once
TGTGCCAGCAGACCTAGCGGGACTCAAAACGAGCAGTACTTC
CASRPSGTQNEQYF
>TRBD2|TRBV9|TRBJ2-3|-
TGTGCCAGCAGCGTAGCTGCGGGAGGGGGCCCAGATACGCAGTATTTT
CASSVAAGGGPDTQYF
>-|TRBV28|TRBJ1-1|-
TGTGCCAGCACTATGCGGAGGAACACTGAAGCTTTCTTT
CASTMRRNTEAFF
>TRBD2|TRBV5-1|TRBJ2-7|few
TGCGCCAGCAGCTTGGCCGTACTAGCGGGCAATAACTACGAGCAGTACTTC
CASSLAVLAGNNYEQYF
>-|TRBV30|TRBJ2-3|-
TGTGCCTGGAGTGTACTTTCGAGCACAGATACGCAGTATTTT
CAWSVLSSTDTQYF
>-|TRBV7-2|TRBJ1-2|-
TGTGCCAGCAGCTTCTACAGTACTAACTATGGCTACACCTTC
CASSFYSTNYGYTF
>-|TRBV27|TRBJ2-7|-
TGTGCCAGCAGTTTACGGGCAGGGGTCTACGAGCAGTACTTC
CASSLRAGVYEQYF
>TRBD2|TRBV28|TRBJ2-7|-
TGTGCCAGCGAGACTAGCGGTACCTACGAGCAGTACTTC
CASETSGTYEQYF
>TRBD2|TRBV28|TRBJ2-1|-
TGTGCCAGCAGTCCTATCCTCACGGGAGCGGGAGCAATTAATGAGCAGTTCTTC
CASSPILTGAGAINEQFF
>-|TRBV2|TRBJ2-3|-
TGTGCCAGCAGCGGGCTTAGCGTCCTCGGGGATACGCAGTATTTT
CASSGLSVLGDTQYF
>TRBD2|TRBV4-3|TRBJ2-7|once
TGCGCCAGCAGCCAGGCCCCGGGACTAGCGGCAGACGAGCAGTACTTC
CASSQAPGLAADEQYF
>-|TRBV27|TRBJ1-2|-
TGTGCCAGCAGTTTTGGACAGCTCTATGGCTACACCTTC
CASSFGQLYGYTF
>-|TRBV6-6|TRBJ1-2|-
TGTGCCAGCAGTCGTTTAGCCACCAACTATGGCTACACCTTC
CASSRLATNYGYTF
>TRBD1|TRBV10-2|TRBJ2-7|-
TGCGCCAGCAGTGACAGGGGGCGAACCTACGAGCAGTACTTC
CASSDRGRTYEQYF
>-|TRBV7-2|TRBJ2-2|-
TGTGCCAGCAGCATTCAAGGGGGGGGAGGGGCCGGGGAGCTGTTTTTT
CASSIQGGGGAGELFF
>-|TRBV4-1|TRBJ1-6|once
TGCGCCAGCAGCCAAGGGGGCAGTTGGTATAATTCACCCCTCCACTTT
CASSQGGSWYNSPLHF
>-|TRBV19|TRBJ1-3|-
TGTGCCAGTAGTATTTTTTCGGGTGGAAACACCATATATTTT
CASSIFSGGNTIYF
>-|TRBV4-3|TRBJ1-4|-
TGCGCCAGCAGCGAGCTATTTCCAACTAATGAAAAACTGTTTTTT
CASSELFPTNEKLFF
>TRBD1|TRBV7-3|TRBJ1-1|-
TGTGCCAGCAGCTTAGACAGGGCCACTGAAGCTTTCTTT
CASSLDRATEAFF
>TRBD2|TRBV27|TRBJ2-2|once
TGTGCCAGCAGTTGGGTAGCGGGCACCGGGGAGCTGTTTTTT
CASSWVAGTGELFF
>TRBD2|TRBV28|TRBJ2-3|-
TGTGCCAGCAGTCTCCCGGGACTAGCGGGGGGCGGGACAGATACGCAGTATTTT
CASSLPGLAGGGTDTQYF
>-|TRBV6-6|TRBJ2-5|-
TGTGCCAGCAGTTACGACATGGGGACCCAGTACTTC
CASSYDMGTQYF